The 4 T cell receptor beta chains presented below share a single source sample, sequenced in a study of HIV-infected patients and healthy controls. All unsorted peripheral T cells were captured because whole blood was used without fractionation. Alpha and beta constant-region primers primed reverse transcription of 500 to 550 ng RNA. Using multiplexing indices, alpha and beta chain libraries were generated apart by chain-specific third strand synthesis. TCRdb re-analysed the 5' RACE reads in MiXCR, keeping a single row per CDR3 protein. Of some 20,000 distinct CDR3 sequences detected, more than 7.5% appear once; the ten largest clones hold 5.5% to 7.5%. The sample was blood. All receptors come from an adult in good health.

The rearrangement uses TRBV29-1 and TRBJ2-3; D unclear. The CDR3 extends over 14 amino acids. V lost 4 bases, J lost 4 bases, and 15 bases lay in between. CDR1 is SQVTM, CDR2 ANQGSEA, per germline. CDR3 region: CSVVWLPTPDTQYF. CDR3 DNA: TGCAGCGTTGTCTGGCTCCCGACCCCAGATACGCAGTATTTT.

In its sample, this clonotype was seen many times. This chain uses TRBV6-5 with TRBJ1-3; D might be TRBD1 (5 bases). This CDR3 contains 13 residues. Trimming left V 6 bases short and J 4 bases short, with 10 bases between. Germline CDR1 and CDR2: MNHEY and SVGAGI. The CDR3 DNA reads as TGTGCCAGCAGCCGGGACCGCGGAAACACCATATATTTT. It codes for CASSRDRGNTIYF.

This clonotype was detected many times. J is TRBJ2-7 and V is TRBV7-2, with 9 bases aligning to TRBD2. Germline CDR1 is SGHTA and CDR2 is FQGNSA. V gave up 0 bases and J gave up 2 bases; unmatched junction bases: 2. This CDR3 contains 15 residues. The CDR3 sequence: CASSLAPSGAYEQYF. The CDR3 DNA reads TGTGCCAGCAGCTTAGCTCCTAGCGGGGCCTACGAGCAGTACTTC. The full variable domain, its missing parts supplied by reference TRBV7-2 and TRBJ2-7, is GAGVSQSPSNKVTEKGKDVELRCDPISGHTALYWYRQSLGQGLEFLIYFQGNSAPDKSGLPSDRFSAERTGGSVSTLTIQRTQQEDSAVYLCASSLAPSGAYEQYFGPGTRLTVT.

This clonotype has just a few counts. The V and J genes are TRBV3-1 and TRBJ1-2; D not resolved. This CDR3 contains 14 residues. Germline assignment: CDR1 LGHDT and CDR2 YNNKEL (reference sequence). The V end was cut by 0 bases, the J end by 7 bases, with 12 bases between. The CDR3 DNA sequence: TGTGCCAGCAGCCAAGAAGTGACCTTTGCTGGCTACACCTTC. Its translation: CASSQEVTFAGYTF.